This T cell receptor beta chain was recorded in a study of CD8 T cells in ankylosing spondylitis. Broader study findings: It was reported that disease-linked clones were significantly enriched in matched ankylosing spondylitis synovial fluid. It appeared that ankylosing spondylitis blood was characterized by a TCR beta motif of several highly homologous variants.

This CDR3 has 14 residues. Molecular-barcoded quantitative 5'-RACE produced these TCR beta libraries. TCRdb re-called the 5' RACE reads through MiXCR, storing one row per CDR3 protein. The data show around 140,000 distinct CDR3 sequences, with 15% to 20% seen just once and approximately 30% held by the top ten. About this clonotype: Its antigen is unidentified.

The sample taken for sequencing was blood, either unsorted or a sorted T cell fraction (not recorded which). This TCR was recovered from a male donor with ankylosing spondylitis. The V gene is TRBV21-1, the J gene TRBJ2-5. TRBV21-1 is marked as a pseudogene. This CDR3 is CASTQSKGQETQYF. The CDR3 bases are TGTGCCAGCACCCAAAGTAAGGGTCAAGAGACCCAGTACTTC.